One sample yielded the 7 T cell receptor beta chains listed below, sequenced in a study of cytomegalovirus exposure and HLA in healthy donors. The repertoire was sequenced with immunoSEQ multiplex PCR; TCRdb's copy has only in-frame clones and lacks some. Found here are about 220,000 clones, about nine tenths of them singletons; the top ten hold more than 1%. The sequenced sample consisted of PBMCs. The receptor source for this set is a woman between 18 and 29 years old in good health and CMV-seronegative.

The V and J genes are TRBV7-9 and TRBJ1-4, with D perhaps matching TRBD1 (5 bases). The end of the DNA aligns better with TRBJ2-2, so the J call may be wrong. CDR1 SEHNR and CDR2 FQNEAQ come from the germline V gene (reference sequence). The CDR3 contains 13 residues. The CDR3 is CASRLTVGQELFF. CDR3 DNA: TGTGCCAGCAGACTAACGGTGGGGCAGGAGCTGTTTTTT.

This chain connects TRBV4-1 to TRBJ2-4, with no clear D. This CDR3 has 16 amino acids. V was pared by 1 base and J by 0 bases, with 10 bases between. CDR1 and CDR2 from the germline V gene are MGHRA and YSYEKL. The CDR3 is CASSQVSRVAKNIQYF. CDR3 sequence (DNA): TGCGCCAGCAGCCAAGTTAGTCGGGTAGCCAAAAACATTCAGTACTTC.

Note on this clone: Sequence at one end of the junction differs from germline and may be a read error. The rearrangement uses TRBV7-7 and TRBJ2-5, with D perhaps matching TRBD1 (6 bases). In germline, CDR1 is SSHAT, CDR2 FNYEAQ (reference sequence). This CDR3 spans 15 amino acids. The CDR3 loop reads CASSLGVGQQETQYF. CDR3 coding DNA: TGTGCTAGCAGCTTAGGGGTCGGACAGCAAGAGACCCAGTACTTC.

This sequence joins TRBV12-5 and TRBJ2-5; 7 bases align to TRBD2. The CDR3 length is 14 residues. Germline-derived CDR1 and CDR2 are LGHNT and FRNRAP. After removal of 0 bases from V and 7 bases from J, the junction contained 5 bases not matched to a gene. CDR3 residues: CASGLVSTGGTQYF. The DNA of the CDR3 is TGTGCTAGTGGTTTGGTTTCCACGGGGGGGACCCAGTACTTC.

This sequence joins TRBV19 and TRBJ1-2; D unclear. The CDR3 spans 15 residues. Trimming removed 1 base from V and 4 bases from J, with 13 bases in between. Germline assignment: CDR1 LNHDA and CDR2 SQIVND (reference sequence). The CDR3 loop reads CASSIVEGLSYGYTF. Written as DNA, the CDR3 is TGTGCCAGTAGTATAGTTGAAGGACTGTCCTATGGCTACACCTTC.

This chain connects TRBV6-5 to TRBJ2-3; a weak D match, TRBD1 (6 bases). The CDR3 is made up of 14 amino acids. Trimming took off 2 bases at V and 8 bases at J, with 14 bases between the two ends. CDR1 and CDR2 from the germline V gene are MNHEY and SVGAGI. Here the CDR3 reads CASSYGTRHSTQYF. The CDR3 coding sequence is TGTGCCAGCAGTTACGGGACACGACACAGTACGCAGTATTTT.

The chain is built from TRBV9 and TRBJ1-3, with a weak D call TRBD1 (6 bases). CDR1 is SGDLS, CDR2 YYNGEE, per germline. V was clipped by 2 bases and J by 3 bases, with 12 bases between them. This CDR3 contains 15 residues. This CDR3 is CASSVGALSGNTIYF. Here the CDR3 DNA reads TGTGCCAGCAGCGTGGGGGCGCTGAGTGGAAACACCATATATTTT.